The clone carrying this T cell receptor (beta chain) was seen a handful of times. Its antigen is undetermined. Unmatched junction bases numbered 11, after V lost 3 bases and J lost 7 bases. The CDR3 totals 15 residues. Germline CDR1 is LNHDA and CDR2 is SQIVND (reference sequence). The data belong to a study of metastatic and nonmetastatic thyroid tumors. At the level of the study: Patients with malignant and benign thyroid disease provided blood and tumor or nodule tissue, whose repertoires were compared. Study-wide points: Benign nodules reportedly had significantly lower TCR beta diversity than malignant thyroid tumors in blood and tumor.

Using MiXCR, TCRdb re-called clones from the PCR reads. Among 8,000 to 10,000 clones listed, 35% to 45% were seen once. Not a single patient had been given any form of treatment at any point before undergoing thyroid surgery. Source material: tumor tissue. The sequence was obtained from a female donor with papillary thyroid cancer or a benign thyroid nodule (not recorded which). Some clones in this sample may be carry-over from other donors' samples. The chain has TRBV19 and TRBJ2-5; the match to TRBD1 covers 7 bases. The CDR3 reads CASSMRMGQSGTQYF. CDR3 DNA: TGTGCCAGTAGTATGAGAATGGGACAGTCGGGGACCCAGTACTTC.